The 28 T cell receptor beta chains listed next were all sequenced from one sample in a study of CD8 T cells in ankylosing spondylitis. Via MiXCR, TCRdb re-called the 5' RACE reads, giving one row per CDR3 protein. The repertoire holds some 8,600 distinct CDR3 sequences, with 3% to 4% as singletons. The sample taken for sequencing was blood, either unsorted or a sorted T cell fraction (not recorded which). These receptors were obtained from a female donor with ankylosing spondylitis or in good health (not recorded which).

The sample holds many counts of this clonotype. The V call is TRBV9, the J call TRBJ2-1, with 7 bases aligning to TRBD2. CDR3 length: 16 residues. V was pared by 4 bases and J by 7 bases, with 14 bases of the junction left unmatched. Germline V gene data show CDR1 as SGDLS and CDR2 as YYNGEE. The CDR3 loop is CASSRRAGLGWNEQFF. DNA for the CDR3: TGTGCCAGCAGCAGGAGGGCAGGACTAGGGTGGAATGAGCAGTTCTTC.

This clonotype is termed medium-sized (0.01 to 0.1%). V usage is TRBV9 and J usage is TRBJ1-1; a weak D match, TRBD1 (6 bases). The germline V and J ends were trimmed by 4 bases and 1 base, with 14 bases remaining between them. CDR3 length: 15 amino acids. Germline values: CDR1 SGDLS, CDR2 YYNGEE. CDR3 sequence: CASSPRTARNTEAFF. CDR3 DNA: TGTGCCAGCAGCCCAAGGACAGCTAGGAACACTGAAGCTTTCTTT.

There are many counts of this clonotype. The chain is built from TRBV9 and TRBJ2-3; D perhaps matches TRBD2 (5 bases). Germline CDR1 and CDR2: SGDLS and YYNGEE. V was cut by 3 bases and J by 8 bases, with 13 bases left in between. The CDR3 totals 13 residues. The CDR3 loop reads CASSGGLDFTQYF. In DNA form, the CDR3 reads TGTGCCAGCAGCGGCGGACTGGATTTTACGCAGTATTTT.

This clonotype showed up many times. This sequence joins TRBV9 and TRBJ2-7; D perhaps matches TRBD1 (6 bases). V was shortened by 4 bases and J by 1 base, with 21 bases between the two germline ends. CDR3 length: 17 amino acids. Germline V gene data show CDR1 as SGDLS and CDR2 as YYNGEE. CDR3 coding DNA: TGTGCCAGCAGCCTCCGGGACACCTCTCGCACTTCCTACGAGCAGTACTTC. Amino acid sequence: CASSLRDTSRTSYEQYF.

The chain combines TRBV9 with TRBJ1-2, with D possibly TRBD1 on 5 matching bases. Germline V gives CDR1 SGDLS, CDR2 YYNGEE. The CDR3 length is 14 residues. Trimming removed 0 bases at V and 4 bases at J, with 10 bases between. CDR3 sequence: CASSVDGQGYGYTF. The DNA for the CDR3 is TGTGCCAGCAGCGTAGACGGGCAGGGCTATGGCTACACCTTC.

By sample fraction, this clonotype is medium-sized. The chain recombines TRBV9 with TRBJ1-1; D might be TRBD1 (6 bases). Trimming cost V 0 bases and J 6 bases, with 12 bases left between them. The germline CDR1 and CDR2 sequences are SGDLS and YYNGEE. This CDR3 region has 14 residues. The chain's CDR3 is CASSVAAEGAEAFF. DNA of the CDR3: TGTGCCAGCAGCGTAGCCGCCGAGGGGGCTGAAGCTTTCTTT. Variable domain in full (rest from reference TRBV9 and TRBJ1-1): DSGVTQTPKHLITATGQRVTLRCSPRSGDLSVYWYQQSLDQGLQFLIQYYNGEERAKGNILERFSAQQFPDLHSELNLSSLELGDSALYFCASSVAAEGAEAFFGQGTRLTVV.

This clonotype was recorded many times. The chain is built from TRBV9 and TRBJ2-2; 9 bases fit TRBD1. The CDR3 spans 16 residues. Losses at the gene ends were 1 base for V and 5 bases for J; bases not matched to a gene: 6. The germline V gene encodes CDR1 SGDLS and CDR2 YYNGEE. As DNA, the CDR3 is TGTGCCAGCAGCGTAAGACAGGGGGTAGATACCGGGGAGCTGTTTTTT. It is translated as CASSVRQGVDTGELFF.

There are many counts of this clonotype. The rearrangement links TRBV9 to TRBJ1-6; 7 bases match TRBD1. CDR3 size: 14 residues. The germline gives CDR1 SGDLS, CDR2 YYNGEE. With V trimmed by 6 bases and J by 5 bases, 5 bases remained unmatched. The CDR3 nucleotides are TGTGCCAGCACTATGACAGGGAATAATTCACCCCTCCACTTT. This encodes CASTMTGNNSPLHF. Using reference TRBV9 and TRBJ1-6 for the parts outside the CDR3, the full variable domain is DSGVTQTPKHLITATGQRVTLRCSPRSGDLSVYWYQQSLDQGLQFLIQYYNGEERAKGNILERFSAQQFPDLHSELNLSSLELGDSALYFCASTMTGNNSPLHFGNGTRLTVT.

This clonotype was counted many times. This rearrangement joins TRBV9 to TRBJ2-3; D gene unclear. Germline V gene lookup returns CDR1 SGDLS and CDR2 YYNGEE. The CDR3 is made up of 12 amino acids. V lost 0 bases, J lost 3 bases, and 2 bases lay in between. CDR3 protein: CASSVDTDTQYF. The CDR3 DNA reads as TGTGCCAGCAGCGTAGATACAGATACGCAGTATTTT.

This clonotype turned up a few times. The V call is TRBV9, the J call TRBJ2-6; possibly TRBD1 or TRBD2 for D (5 bases each). The CDR3 is 16 amino acids. Germline CDR1 reads SGDLS; CDR2 reads YYNGEE. Trimming took 0 bases from V and 4 from J, leaving 11 bases between them. CDR3 sequence reads: CASSVAEGPGANVLTF. The CDR3 nucleotides read TGTGCCAGCAGCGTAGCAGAGGGGCCCGGGGCCAACGTCCTGACTTTC.

This clonotype has a count of ten or more. The chain recombines TRBV9 with TRBJ2-2; D ambiguous. V lost 5 bases and J lost 3, with 11 bases in between. CDR3 length: 14 amino acids. CDR1 is SGDLS, CDR2 YYNGEE, per germline. Written as DNA, the CDR3 is TGTGCCAGCAGAGGCGCGAGGCACACCGGGGAGCTGTTTTTT. Amino acid sequence: CASRGARHTGELFF. The full variable domain, completed using reference TRBV9 and TRBJ2-2, is DSGVTQTPKHLITATGQRVTLRCSPRSGDLSVYWYQQSLDQGLQFLIQYYNGEERAKGNILERFSAQQFPDLHSELNLSSLELGDSALYFCASRGARHTGELFFGEGSRLTVL.

This clonotype was picked up many times. This sequence joins TRBV9 and TRBJ2-7; D ambiguous. In germline, CDR1 is SGDLS, CDR2 YYNGEE. This CDR3 region has 12 residues. V was clipped by 4 bases and J by 2 bases, with 7 bases between them. CDR3: CASSPGAYEQYF. CDR3 nucleotide sequence: TGTGCCAGCAGCCCTGGGGCCTACGAGCAGTACTTC.

This chain uses TRBV9 with TRBJ2-2; D is ambiguous. Germline CDR1 reads SGDLS; CDR2 reads YYNGEE. The ends were cut back, 1 base at V and 4 bases at J, with 2 bases in the middle. The CDR3 length is 12 residues. The CDR3 loop reads CASSVSTGELFF. CDR3 in DNA: TGTGCCAGCAGCGTAAGCACCGGGGAGCTGTTTTTT.

This clonotype has ten or more counts. This chain links TRBV9 with TRBJ2-1; 8 positions agree with TRBD1. Germline loops: CDR1 SGDLS, CDR2 YYNGEE. Unmatched junction bases numbered 13, after V lost 4 bases and J lost 10 bases. The CDR3 is 15 amino acids. This CDR3 is CASSTTRTGMGEQFF. For the CDR3, the DNA is TGTGCCAGCAGCACGACGCGGACAGGGATGGGGGAGCAGTTCTTC. Full variable domain (missing parts from reference TRBV9 and TRBJ2-1): DSGVTQTPKHLITATGQRVTLRCSPRSGDLSVYWYQQSLDQGLQFLIQYYNGEERAKGNILERFSAQQFPDLHSELNLSSLELGDSALYFCASSTTRTGMGEQFFGPGTRLTVL.

The sample holds many counts of this clonotype. This rearrangement joins TRBV9 to TRBJ2-7; 7 positions match TRBD1. CDR1 and CDR2 (germline): SGDLS, YYNGEE. J gave up 6 bases and V 3 bases, and 0 bases lay outside the gene matches. The CDR3 contains 11 residues. The CDR3 DNA sequence: TGTGCCAGCAGCGCAGGGGGCGAGCAGTACTTC. It specifies CASSAGGEQYF.

The table lists this clonotype with many counts. The V gene is TRBV9, the J gene TRBJ2-5; 9 bases are shared with TRBD1. The CDR3 is 13 residues long. Germline loops: CDR1 SGDLS, CDR2 YYNGEE. The V gene end was trimmed by 3 bases and the J gene end by 7 bases; junction bases not matched to a gene: 4. The CDR3 reads CASSGDRGATQYF. CDR3 bases: TGTGCCAGCAGCGGCGACAGGGGGGCGACCCAGTACTTC. The full variable domain, with the rest looked up from reference TRBV9 and TRBJ2-5, is DSGVTQTPKHLITATGQRVTLRCSPRSGDLSVYWYQQSLDQGLQFLIQYYNGEERAKGNILERFSAQQFPDLHSELNLSSLELGDSALYFCASSGDRGATQYFGPGTRLLVL.

This clonotype is deemed large. The CDR3, as DNA: TGTGCCAGCAGCCCCGGTGGGGTAAGTCAGCCCCAGCATTTT. This translates into CASSPGGVSQPQHF. The V call is TRBV9, the J call TRBJ1-5; D is ambiguous. From germline, CDR1 is SGDLS and CDR2 YYNGEE. V lost 4 bases to trimming and J lost 6 bases, with 14 bases between them. This CDR3 has 14 amino acids.

This clonotype was recorded at least ten times. This sequence joins TRBV9 and TRBJ2-1; TRBD2 matches 7 bases. V dropped 3 bases and J dropped 3; count of bases not matched to a gene: 6. Looked up from germline, CDR1 is SGDLS and CDR2 is YYNGEE. This CDR3 spans 15 amino acids. CDR3 nucleotide sequence: TGTGCCAGCAGCGCACCTGGGACTAACTACAATGAGCAGTTCTTC. It translates to CASSAPGTNYNEQFF.

This clonotype has ten or more counts. V gene TRBV9 combines with J gene TRBJ1-1, with TRBD1 matching over 7 bases. With V trimmed by 7 bases and J by 4 bases, 10 bases remained unmatched. Per the germline V gene, CDR1 is SGDLS and CDR2 is YYNGEE. The CDR3 sequence is 14 residues long. The DNA for the CDR3 is TGTGCCAGCTCGTGGACAGGCGGAGGCACTGAAGCTTTCTTT. This encodes CASSWTGGGTEAFF.

There are many counts of this clonotype. This chain links TRBV9 with TRBJ1-1, with D unresolved. CDR1 SGDLS and CDR2 YYNGEE come from the germline V gene. CDR3 length: 14 residues. V lost 4 bases and J lost 3, with 13 bases in between. CDR3 sequence reads: CASSPNGRDTEAFF. In DNA form, the CDR3 reads TGTGCCAGCAGCCCAAACGGACGGGACACTGAAGCTTTCTTT.

This clonotype was counted between two and nine times. V usage is TRBV9 and J usage is TRBJ2-7; TRBD2 might be the D (7 bases). Trimming stripped 3 bases from V and 3 bases from J, with 13 bases between. The CDR3 spans 14 residues. Germline loops: CDR1 SGDLS, CDR2 YYNGEE. The CDR3 DNA reads as TGTGCCAGCAGCGGGGAGGGCAGGGGCTACGAGCAGTACTTC. It specifies CASSGEGRGYEQYF.

Judged by abundance, this clonotype is medium-sized (0.01 to 0.1%). The chain joins TRBV21-1 to TRBJ1-1. TRBV21-1 is recorded as a pseudogene. The CDR3 is 9 amino acids. CDR3 in amino acids: CASSKGTFF. DNA for the CDR3: TGTGCCAGCAGCAAGGGAACTTTCTTT.

This clonotype showed up many times. The V call is TRBV9, the J call TRBJ2-3; TRBD2 might be the D (7 bases). The ends were cut back, 4 bases at V and 4 bases at J, with 13 bases in the middle. The CDR3 has 14 residues. Germline V gene lookup returns CDR1 SGDLS and CDR2 YYNGEE. The CDR3 loop reads CASSKRGAADTQYF. The CDR3 DNA follows: TGTGCCAGCAGCAAACGGGGGGCGGCAGATACGCAGTATTTT.

This clonotype came up many times. The chain couples TRBV9 to TRBJ2-3, with 9 nucleotides matching TRBD2. Germline assignment: CDR1 SGDLS and CDR2 YYNGEE. V lost 0 bases and J lost 5; bases outside the gene matches: 7. The CDR3 consists of 16 residues. CDR3 bases: TGTGCCAGCAGCGTAGACGGCGGGGGGGCCGAAGATACGCAGTATTTT. This codes for CASSVDGGGAEDTQYF.

This clonotype is medium-sized. V gene TRBV9 combines with J gene TRBJ1-3; possibly TRBD1 for D (6 bases). From germline, CDR1 is SGDLS and CDR2 YYNGEE. Trimming removed 0 bases at V and 2 bases at J, with 9 bases between. The CDR3 sequence is 15 residues long. CDR3 nucleotides: TGTGCCAGCAGCGTAGGTAGGGGGACTGGAAACACCATATATTTT. Encoded protein: CASSVGRGTGNTIYF.

This clonotype showed up many times. This rearrangement joins TRBV9 to TRBJ2-2, with 8 bases fitting TRBD1. V lost 1 base to trimming and J lost 5 bases; unmatched junction nucleotides: 7. Germline loops: CDR1 SGDLS, CDR2 YYNGEE. This CDR3 has 16 residues. The CDR3 bases are TGTGCCAGCAGCGTAAGGACAGGGATTTTTACCGGGGAGCTGTTTTTT. Protein product: CASSVRTGIFTGELFF.

This clonotype was counted many times. The chain is built from TRBV9 and TRBJ2-3, with 10 nucleotides matching TRBD2. Germline values: CDR1 SGDLS, CDR2 YYNGEE. The CDR3 contains 16 residues. The J segment lost 1 base and the V segment lost 4 bases, leaving 6 bases of the junction unmatched. DNA for the CDR3: TGTGCCAGCAGCCGTTCCGGGACTAGCGGCACAGATACGCAGTATTTT. Amino acids: CASSRSGTSGTDTQYF.

This clonotype has a count of ten or more. The gene calls are TRBV9 and TRBJ1-2; D ambiguous. The CDR3 covers 13 residues. The V end was cut by 0 bases, the J end by 4 bases, with 7 bases between. Germline V gene lookup returns CDR1 SGDLS and CDR2 YYNGEE. The CDR3 DNA reads TGTGCCAGCAGCGTAGCAGAGTCCTATGGCTACACCTTC. Translation: CASSVAESYGYTF. Combining the CDR3 with reference TRBV9 and TRBJ1-2 gives the whole variable domain DSGVTQTPKHLITATGQRVTLRCSPRSGDLSVYWYQQSLDQGLQFLIQYYNGEERAKGNILERFSAQQFPDLHSELNLSSLELGDSALYFCASSVAESYGYTFGSGTRLTVV.